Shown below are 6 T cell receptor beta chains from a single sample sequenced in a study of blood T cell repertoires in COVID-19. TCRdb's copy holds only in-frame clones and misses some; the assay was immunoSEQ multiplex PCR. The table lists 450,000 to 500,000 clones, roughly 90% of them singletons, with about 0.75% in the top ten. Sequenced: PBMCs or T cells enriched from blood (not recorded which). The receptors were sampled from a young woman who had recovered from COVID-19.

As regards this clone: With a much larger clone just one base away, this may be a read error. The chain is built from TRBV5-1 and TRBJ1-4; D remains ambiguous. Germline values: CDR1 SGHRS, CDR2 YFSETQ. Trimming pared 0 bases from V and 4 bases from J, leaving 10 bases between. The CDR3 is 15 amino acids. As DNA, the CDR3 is TGCGCCAGCAGCTTGGATCCCGGGGATAATGAAAAACTGTTTTTT. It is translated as CASSLDPGDNEKLFF.

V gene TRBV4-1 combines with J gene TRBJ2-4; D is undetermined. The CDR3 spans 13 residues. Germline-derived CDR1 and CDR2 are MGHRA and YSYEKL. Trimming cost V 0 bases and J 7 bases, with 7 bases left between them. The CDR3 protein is CASSQDPQNIQYF. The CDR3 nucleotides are TGCGCCAGCAGCCAAGATCCGCAGAACATTCAGTACTTC.

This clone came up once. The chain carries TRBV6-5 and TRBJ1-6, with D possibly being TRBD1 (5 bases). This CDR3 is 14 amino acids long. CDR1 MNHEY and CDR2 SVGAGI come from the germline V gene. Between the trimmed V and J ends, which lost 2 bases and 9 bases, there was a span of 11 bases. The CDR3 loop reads CASSYVAQGSPLHF. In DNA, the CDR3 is TGTGCCAGCAGTTACGTTGCTCAGGGTTCACCCCTCCACTTT.

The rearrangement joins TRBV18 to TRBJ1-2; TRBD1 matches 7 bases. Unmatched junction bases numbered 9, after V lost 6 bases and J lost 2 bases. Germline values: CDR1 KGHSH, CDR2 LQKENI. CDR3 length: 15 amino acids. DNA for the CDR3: TGTGCCAGCTCCTCCACAGGGGAAGGAAACTATGGCTACACCTTC. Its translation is CASSSTGEGNYGYTF.

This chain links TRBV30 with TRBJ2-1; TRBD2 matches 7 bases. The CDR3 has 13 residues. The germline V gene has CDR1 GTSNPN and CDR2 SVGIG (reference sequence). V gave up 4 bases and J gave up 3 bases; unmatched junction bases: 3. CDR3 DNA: TGTGCCTGGACCCCGGGGGGCTACAATGAGCAGTTCTTC. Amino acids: CAWTPGGYNEQFF.

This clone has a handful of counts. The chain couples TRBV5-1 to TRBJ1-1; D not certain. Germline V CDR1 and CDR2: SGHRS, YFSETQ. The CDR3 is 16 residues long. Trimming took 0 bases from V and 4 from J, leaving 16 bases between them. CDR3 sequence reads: CASSLGPGRMGTEAFF. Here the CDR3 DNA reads TGCGCCAGCAGCTTGGGCCCGGGTAGAATGGGCACTGAAGCTTTCTTT.